The 27 T cell receptor beta chains below come from one sample, sequenced in a study of shared T cell receptors in the human thymus. TCRdb's copy holds only in-frame clones and misses some; the assay was immunoSEQ multiplex PCR. The sample carries some 700,000 clones, approximately 85% recorded once. The same sample was also used in a study of human thymus T cells.

The sequencing sample was made of thymocytes. These TCRs come from a girl less than two years old with a congenital heart defect.

The chain recombines TRBV4-1 with TRBJ2-1, with D perhaps matching TRBD2 (5 bases). Per germline, CDR1 MGHRA and CDR2 YSYEKL. V shed 2 bases and J shed 0 bases, with 17 bases lying between them. The CDR3 is 18 residues long. The CDR3 sequence is CASSQSERLLSSYNEQFF. CDR3 DNA sequence: TGCGCCAGCAGCCAAAGCGAGCGGTTGCTTAGCTCCTACAATGAGCAGTTCTTC.

The CDR3 loop is CASSQDVRDRVHEQYF. CDR3 bases: TGCGCCAGCAGCCAAGATGTGAGGGACAGGGTCCACGAGCAGTACTTC. V gene TRBV4-3 combines with J gene TRBJ2-7; 9 nucleotides align to TRBD1. V shed 0 bases and J 5 bases; nucleotides not matched to a gene: 8. This CDR3 has 16 residues. From germline, CDR1 is LGHNA and CDR2 YSLEER.

The chain joins TRBV5-1 to TRBJ2-5; 10 positions agree with TRBD2. Looked up from germline, CDR1 is SGHRS and CDR2 is YFSETQ. J was trimmed by 4 bases and V by 1 base; bases with no gene match: 28. The CDR3 sequence is 23 residues long. CDR3 sequence reads: CASSLSVILAPKKAGGSGETQYF. CDR3 nucleotide sequence: TGCGCCAGCAGCTTGTCCGTCATCCTCGCGCCTAAGAAAGCGGGGGGGTCCGGAGAGACCCAGTACTTC.

This sequence joins TRBV7-2 and TRBJ1-5, with D hard to call. The CDR3 totals 15 residues. The V end lost 2 bases, the J end lost 2 bases, and 10 bases lay between the germline ends. Germline lookup yields CDR1 SGHTA and CDR2 FQGNSA. DNA for the CDR3: TGTGCCAGCAGCTTATTTCCGGGTGGCAATCAGCCCCAGCATTTT. This gives the protein CASSLFPGGNQPQHF.

The rearrangement joins TRBV6-6 to TRBJ1-5; D perhaps matches TRBD1 (6 bases). Trimming removed 6 bases from V and 7 bases from J, with 10 bases in between. CDR1 and CDR2 (germline): MNHNY, SVGAGI (reference sequence). The CDR3 is 12 amino acids. The chain's CDR3 is CASSHREQPQHF. CDR3 DNA: TGTGCCAGCAGCCACAGGGAACAGCCCCAGCATTTT.

Concerning this clone itself: The sample holds other DNA sequences that translate to the same CDR3. J is TRBJ2-3 and V is TRBV5-1, with 12 bases that match TRBD2. CDR3 length: 16 residues. V lost 0 bases to trimming and J lost 1 base; unmatched junction nucleotides: 0. Germline CDR1 and CDR2: SGHRS and YFSETQ. The CDR3 here is CASSLGLAGGTDTQYF. DNA for the CDR3: TGCGCCAGCAGCTTGGGACTAGCGGGGGGCACAGATACGCAGTATTTT.

The V call is TRBV18, the J call TRBJ2-1; TRBD1 matches at 8 bases. CDR3 size: 13 residues. J gave up 12 bases and V 3 bases, and 7 bases lay outside the gene matches. In germline, CDR1 is KGHSH, CDR2 LQKENI. In DNA, the CDR3 is TGTGCCAGCTCACCCTACTGGACAGGGTTGCAGTTCTTC. This sequence encodes CASSPYWTGLQFF.

V and J are TRBV5-6 and TRBJ2-4; D gene ambiguous. This CDR3 region has 18 residues. Germline CDR1 reads SGHDT; CDR2 reads YYEEEE. V was pared by 1 base and J by 0 bases, with 17 bases between. The CDR3: CASSLSMETNLAKNIQYF. The CDR3, as DNA: TGTGCCAGCAGCTTGAGCATGGAGACGAACCTAGCCAAAAACATTCAGTACTTC.

The genes are TRBV4-3 and TRBJ1-6, with TRBD1 matching over 7 bases. CDR1 and CDR2 from the germline V gene are LGHNA and YSLEER. There are 19 residues in the CDR3. V dropped 3 bases and J dropped 3; count of bases not matched to a gene: 14. The DNA for the CDR3 is TGCGCCAGCAGCCACATCTCACAGGGGAAGTACCACTATAATTCACCCCTCCACTTT. Translating gives CASSHISQGKYHYNSPLHF.

This chain connects TRBV25-1 to TRBJ1-6; 7 bases match TRBD1. The CDR3 spans 18 residues. Germline CDR1 MGHDK, CDR2 SYGVNS. The V segment lost 4 bases and the J segment 7 bases; nucleotides outside the gene matches: 16. CDR3 bases: TGTGCCAGCAGTGGGGACTCAGGGGGAGAAACAGGAAATTCACCCCTCCACTTT. Residues: CASSGDSGGETGNSPLHF.

The chain has TRBV10-3 and TRBJ1-6; D not resolved. Germline lookup yields CDR1 ENHRY and CDR2 SYGVKD. Trimming removed 5 bases at V and 5 bases at J, with 7 bases between. This CDR3 contains 13 residues. In DNA form, the CDR3 reads TGTGCCATCAGTATCGAGAATAATTCACCCCTCCACTTT. It codes for CAISIENNSPLHF.

V is TRBV28 and J is TRBJ1-1, with D unresolved. The CDR3 consists of 12 residues. From germline, CDR1 is MDHEN and CDR2 SYDVKM. V was clipped by 7 bases and J by 6 bases, with 12 bases between them. CDR3 in DNA: TGTGCCAGCAAGGCTCGGGTAGCTGAAGCTTTCTTT. As protein: CASKARVAEAFF.

This chain connects TRBV28 to TRBJ2-2, with D uncertain. Germline assignment: CDR1 MDHEN and CDR2 SYDVKM. The CDR3 runs 16 residues. The V end lost 3 bases, the J end lost 1 base, and 12 bases lay between the germline ends. Written as DNA, the CDR3 is TGTGCCAGCAGTTTTTTCTCCGTCGGGAACACCGGGGAGCTGTTTTTT. Protein: CASSFFSVGNTGELFF.

CDR3 sequence reads: CASSPLGTSQGNYEQYF. CDR3 coding DNA: TGTGCCAGCAGCCCACTTGGGACAAGCCAGGGAAACTACGAGCAGTACTTC. The chain has TRBV5-6 and TRBJ2-7; D is perhaps TRBD1 (6 bases). Trimming stripped 4 bases from V and 3 bases from J, with 23 bases between. The germline gives CDR1 SGHDT, CDR2 YYEEEE. The CDR3 sequence is 17 residues long. The full variable domain, rest sourced from reference TRBV5-6 and TRBJ2-7, is DAGVTQSPTHLIKTRGQQVTLRCSPKSGHDTVSWYQQALGQGPQFIFQYYEEEERQRGNFPDRFSGHQFPNYSSELNVNALLLGDSALYLCASSPLGTSQGNYEQYFGPGTRLTVT.

The V call is TRBV2, the J call TRBJ1-2; TRBD1 might be the D (6 bases). The V and J ends lost 2 bases and 1 base respectively, with 14 bases between them. From germline, CDR1 is SNHLY and CDR2 FYNNEI. There are 16 residues in the CDR3. CDR3 residues: CASSERGNRVNYGYTF. CDR3 nucleotide sequence: TGTGCCAGCAGTGAAAGGGGGAACAGGGTTAACTATGGCTACACCTTC.

The chain combines TRBV19 with TRBJ2-4, with D tentatively TRBD1 (6 bases). There are 15 residues in the CDR3. V lost 5 bases and J 0 bases, leaving 11 bases between the germline ends. Germline loops: CDR1 LNHDA, CDR2 SQIVND (reference sequence). CDR3 amino acids: CASSPWDIAKNIQYF. The CDR3 DNA follows: TGTGCCAGTAGTCCCTGGGACATAGCCAAAAACATTCAGTACTTC.

This clone was picked up one time. This chain uses TRBV6-5 with TRBJ1-1, with a possible D match to TRBD1 (6 bases). From germline, CDR1 is MNHEY and CDR2 SVGAGI. The CDR3 has 13 residues. V lost 4 bases and J 4 bases, leaving 10 bases between the germline ends. DNA for the CDR3: TGTGCCAGCAGTTCACAGGGCTTCACTGAAGCTTTCTTT. This translates into CASSSQGFTEAFF.

V gene TRBV4-1 combines with J gene TRBJ2-7; no firm D call. The V end lost 4 bases, the J end lost 2 bases, and 9 bases lay between the germline ends. Germline CDR1 is MGHRA and CDR2 is YSYEKL. This CDR3 is built from 13 residues. The CDR3 spells CASSRSTTYEQYF. CDR3 nucleotide sequence: TGCGCCAGCAGCCGGTCTACCACCTACGAGCAGTACTTC.

This rearrangement joins TRBV4-2 to TRBJ2-3, with 7 bases lining up with TRBD2. Germline assignment: CDR1 LGHNA and CDR2 YNFKEQ. The CDR3 extends over 19 amino acids. Losses at the gene ends were 4 bases for V and 2 bases for J; bases not matched to a gene: 18. CDR3 nucleotides: TGTGCCAGCAGCCCGAGCCCGCAACGGGGGGAGGGGAACACAGATACGCAGTATTTT. It yields the protein CASSPSPQRGEGNTDTQYF.

This clone was seen a few times. The chain has TRBV19 and TRBJ1-1; D is ambiguous. This CDR3 has 15 residues. Looked up from germline, CDR1 is LNHDA and CDR2 is SQIVND (reference sequence). Trimming took 9 bases from V and 0 from J, leaving 17 bases between them. The CDR3 DNA reads TGTGCCAGCAGACCCAAGAGGGTTCTGAACACTGAAGCTTTCTTT. Encoded protein: CASRPKRVLNTEAFF.

The rearrangement links TRBV29-1 to TRBJ2-1, with 9 bases aligning to TRBD1. The CDR3 loop spans 11 amino acids. V dropped 4 bases and J dropped 16; count of bases not matched to a gene: 8. Germline values: CDR1 SQVTM, CDR2 ANQGSEA. CDR3 DNA: TGCAGCGTTGCCCGGACAGGGGAAAATTTCTTC. Translating gives CSVARTGENFF.

The chain recombines TRBV5-1 with TRBJ1-1; 9 nucleotides agree with TRBD1. There are 19 residues in the CDR3. Germline V gives CDR1 SGHRS, CDR2 YFSETQ. Unmatched junction bases numbered 13, after V lost 0 bases and J lost 1 base. Written as DNA, the CDR3 is TGCGCCAGCAGCTTGGAGACCGCCCGGGACAGGGATTCGAACACTGAAGCTTTCTTT. Protein: CASSLETARDRDSNTEAFF.

This rearrangement joins TRBV2 to TRBJ2-3; tentatively, D is TRBD2 (5 bases). This CDR3 contains 13 residues. Trimming pared 3 bases from V and 3 bases from J, leaving 7 bases between. Germline CDR1 and CDR2: SNHLY and FYNNEI. CDR3 amino acids: CASSDWRTDTQYF. The CDR3 region has the DNA TGTGCCAGCAGTGATTGGAGGACAGATACGCAGTATTTT.

The J gene is TRBJ2-1, the V gene TRBV27; D call uncertain. The V end lost 3 bases, the J end lost 0 bases, and 9 bases lay between the germline ends. The CDR3 is 15 amino acids. Germline V gene sequence: CDR1 MNHEY, CDR2 SMNVEV (reference sequence). The CDR3 bases are TGTGCCAGCAGTTTCAGGCAGAGCTCCTACAATGAGCAGTTCTTC. Its translation is CASSFRQSSYNEQFF.

CDR3 sequence: CASSPDRVKPDHQPQHF. The CDR3 bases are TGCGCCAGCAGCCCCGACAGGGTCAAACCAGATCATCAGCCCCAGCATTTT. V is TRBV5-1 and J is TRBJ1-5, with 7 bases aligning to TRBD1. The CDR3 length is 17 residues. Germline V gene data show CDR1 as SGHRS and CDR2 as YFSETQ. V shed 4 bases, J shed 5 bases, and the junction held 15 bases outside the gene matches.

V and J are TRBV18 and TRBJ2-3; 7 positions match TRBD1. Trimming removed 4 bases from V and 1 base from J; junction bases left unmatched: 11. Germline V gene sequence: CDR1 KGHSH, CDR2 LQKENI. The CDR3 is 17 residues long. The CDR3 loop is CASSQNSTGFGTDTQYF. CDR3 nucleotides: TGTGCCAGCTCACAAAACTCGACAGGGTTCGGCACAGATACGCAGTATTTT.

This chain uses TRBV5-1 with TRBJ2-1; D may be TRBD1 (6 bases). This CDR3 has 15 residues. Trimming stripped 3 bases from V and 4 bases from J, with 14 bases between. CDR1 is SGHRS, CDR2 YFSETQ, per germline. DNA of the CDR3: TGCGCCAGCAGCTCAAGGACAGCCGCTTACAATGAGCAGTTCTTC. This sequence encodes CASSSRTAAYNEQFF.